Presented here are 29 T cell receptor beta chains from one specimen sequenced in a study of T-cell memory formation after mild COVID-19. TCRdb ran MiXCR on the 5' RACE reads and lists one entry per CDR3 protein. The sample yields about half a million distinct CDR3 sequences, around a sixth seen once. Source material: PBMCs or a T cell subset sorted from them (not recorded which). These receptors were collected from an adult woman who had mild COVID-19 (a few samples of this study predate the infection). Cell type and time point are not known.

This rearrangement joins TRBV11-2 to TRBJ2-1, with D tentatively TRBD2 (6 bases). Deletions cut 5 bases from V and 3 bases from J, with 14 bases between. Germline V gene data show CDR1 as SGHAT and CDR2 as FQNNGV. This CDR3 region has 15 residues. The CDR3 reads CASSLSGSHYNEQFF. CDR3 sequence (DNA): TGTGCCAGCAGCCTTAGCGGTTCCCACTACAATGAGCAGTTCTTC.

The table lists this clonotype with a few counts. The gene calls are TRBV7-2 and TRBJ1-6; D gene ambiguous. Germline V gene lookup returns CDR1 SGHTA and CDR2 FQGNSA. The CDR3 sequence is 14 residues long. Trimming pared 3 bases from V and 9 bases from J, leaving 12 bases between. The CDR3 bases are TGTGCCAGCAGCTTTTTGGGCCCGGGTTCACCCCTCCACTTT. Translating it yields CASSFLGPGSPLHF.

This chain links TRBV12-3 or TRBV12-4 with TRBJ1-5, with TRBD1 matching over 8 bases. The CDR3 spans 14 residues. V lost 7 bases to trimming and J lost 4 bases; unmatched junction nucleotides: 6. The CDR3 sequence: CASTLTGVNQPQHF. The CDR3 bases are TGTGCCAGCACCTTGACAGGGGTTAATCAGCCCCAGCATTTT.

This clonotype showed up just a few times. The J gene is TRBJ2-5, the V gene TRBV6-6; TRBD1 might be the D (5 bases). V lost 4 bases, J lost 5 bases, and 11 bases lay in between. In germline, CDR1 is MNHNY, CDR2 SVGAGI (reference sequence). The CDR3 is made up of 13 amino acids. CDR3 nucleotides: TGTGCCAGCAGTTCCCAGGGCGCGGAGACCCAGTACTTC. It encodes CASSSQGAETQYF.

The chain recombines TRBV5-1 with TRBJ2-7; no firm D call. The CDR3 has 15 residues. Germline CDR1 reads SGHRS; CDR2 reads YFSETQ. V lost 4 bases, J lost 1 base, and 15 bases lay in between. The CDR3 region has the DNA TGCGCCAGCAGCAGTACCCCCGGATTGTCCTACGAGCAGTACTTC. It codes for CASSSTPGLSYEQYF.

This clonotype came up many times. The chain couples TRBV19 to TRBJ2-7, with 12 positions matching TRBD2. V shed 1 base and J 2 bases; nucleotides not matched to a gene: 0. The CDR3 is 15 residues long. Germline V gene lookup returns CDR1 LNHDA and CDR2 SQIVND (reference sequence). CDR3 residues: CASSIGLAGAYEQYF. CDR3 bases: TGTGCCAGTAGTATAGGACTAGCGGGAGCCTACGAGCAGTACTTC. The full variable domain, its missing parts supplied by reference TRBV19 and TRBJ2-7, is DGGITQSPKYLFRKEGQNVTLSCEQNLNHDAMYWYRQDPGQGLRLIYYSQIVNDFQKGDIAEGYSVSREKKESFPLTVTSAQKNPTAFYLCASSIGLAGAYEQYFGPGTRLTVT.

This clonotype occurred a few times. The chain links TRBV20-1 to TRBJ1-3; unclear D gene. In germline, CDR1 is DFQATT, CDR2 SNEGSKA (reference sequence). CDR3 length: 13 residues. V was cut by 5 bases and J by 2 bases, with 10 bases left in between. The CDR3 reads CSAPWAAGNTIYF. The CDR3 bases are TGCAGTGCTCCCTGGGCGGCTGGAAACACCATATATTTT.

Only a few counts were recorded for this clonotype. This chain joins TRBV5-1 and TRBJ2-7; TRBD2 matches at 8 bases. CDR3 size: 16 residues. J was trimmed by 1 base and V by 4 bases; bases with no gene match: 10. Germline V gene lookup returns CDR1 SGHRS and CDR2 YFSETQ. Here the CDR3 DNA reads TGCGCCAGCAGCCCTGAAAGCGGGAGATGGTCCTACGAGCAGTACTTC. Its translation: CASSPESGRWSYEQYF.

This clonotype was seen at least ten times. The chain joins TRBV19 to TRBJ2-7; 8 bases line up with TRBD2. This CDR3 region has 15 residues. The germline CDR1 and CDR2 sequences are LNHDA and SQIVND (reference sequence). V was pared by 6 bases and J by 3 bases, with 10 bases of the junction left unmatched. This CDR3 is CASSAGWTSLYEQYF. Written as DNA, the CDR3 is TGTGCCAGTAGCGCGGGATGGACTAGCCTCTACGAGCAGTACTTC.

This clonotype was seen more than once but under ten times. This chain connects TRBV5-1 to TRBJ1-1, with D unresolved. CDR1 and CDR2 from the germline V gene are SGHRS and YFSETQ. The CDR3 length is 14 residues. V shed 1 base and J shed 5 bases, with 12 bases lying between them. The CDR3 DNA sequence: TGCGCCAGCAGCTTGTTGGGATCGGTAACTGAAGCTTTCTTT. Its translation: CASSLLGSVTEAFF.

This chain links TRBV5-1 with TRBJ2-1; the match to TRBD2 covers 7 bases. The CDR3 spans 17 residues. V shed 5 bases and J 2 bases; nucleotides not matched to a gene: 13. Germline lookup yields CDR1 SGHRS and CDR2 YFSETQ. Here the CDR3 DNA reads TGCGCCAGCAGTTCTACCACGGGAGGAAGGCCCTACAATGAGCAGTTCTTC. Translating gives CASSSTTGGRPYNEQFF. The full variable domain, in which reference TRBV5-1 and TRBJ2-1 provide the parts outside the CDR3, is KAGVTQTPRYLIKTRGQQVTLSCSPISGHRSVSWYQQTPGQGLQFLFEYFSETQRNKGNFPGRFSGRQFSNSRSEMNVSTLELGDSALYLCASSSTTGGRPYNEQFFGPGTRLTVL.

The genes are TRBV12-3 or TRBV12-4 and TRBJ1-5; 7 nucleotides agree with TRBD1. Unmatched junction bases numbered 5, after V lost 5 bases and J lost 1 base. This CDR3 is built from 15 residues. The CDR3 spells CASSPGQPSNQPQHF. The CDR3 bases are TGTGCCAGCAGTCCGGGACAGCCGAGCAATCAGCCCCAGCATTTT.

Details on this clonotype: As the CDR3 is not closed by the conserved phenylalanine or tryptophan, this likely results from a read error. The chain uses TRBV30 and TRBJ2-1; TRBD2 matches 7 bases. This CDR3 spans 11 amino acids. The germline gives CDR1 GTSNPN, CDR2 SVGIG (reference sequence). J was trimmed by 8 bases and V by 3 bases; bases with no gene match: 1. CDR3 residues: CAWRGGYEQFL. CDR3 sequence (DNA): TGTGCCTGGAGGGGGGGGTATGAGCAGTTCTTA.

In its sample, this clonotype was seen a few times. This sequence joins TRBV7-3 and TRBJ2-1, with 12 positions matching TRBD2. V lost 2 bases, J lost 3 bases, and 5 bases stayed unmatched. This CDR3 region has 17 residues. Germline V gene sequence: CDR1 SGHTA, CDR2 FQGTGA. CDR3 protein: CASSLASGGAYYNEQFF. Written as DNA, the CDR3 is TGTGCCAGCAGCTTAGCTAGCGGGGGGGCCTACTACAATGAGCAGTTCTTC.

The V and J genes are TRBV5-1 and TRBJ1-1; D is uncertain. CDR1 and CDR2 (germline): SGHRS, YFSETQ. Trimming pared 3 bases from V and 1 base from J, leaving 10 bases between. The CDR3 has 14 residues. The CDR3 reads CASSWDPANTEAFF. CDR3 coding DNA: TGCGCCAGCAGCTGGGATCCGGCGAACACTGAAGCTTTCTTT.

This clonotype was detected many times. This chain joins TRBV4-2 and TRBJ2-2, with a possible D match to TRBD1 (5 bases). This CDR3 has 16 residues. The V end lost 4 bases, the J end lost 1 base, and 13 bases lay between the germline ends. In germline, CDR1 is LGHNA, CDR2 YNFKEQ. CDR3 protein: CASSPQGAENTGELFF. The CDR3 DNA sequence: TGTGCCAGCAGCCCGCAAGGGGCGGAGAACACCGGGGAGCTGTTTTTT.

The chain recombines TRBV5-1 with TRBJ2-2, with D unclear. The CDR3 is 15 residues long. Germline V gene lookup returns CDR1 SGHRS and CDR2 YFSETQ. The germline V and J ends were trimmed by 0 bases and 4 bases, with 10 bases remaining between them. This chain's CDR3 is CASSLVAGTTGELFF. The CDR3 DNA is TGCGCCAGCAGCTTGGTTGCAGGTACCACCGGGGAGCTGTTTTTT.

Regarding this clonotype: The conserved phenylalanine or tryptophan is not found at the CDR3 terminus, so this likely reflects a read error. This chain connects TRBV7-8 to TRBJ2-7; 8 bases line up with TRBD1. The CDR3 covers 16 residues. V was clipped by 1 base and J by 5 bases; unmatched bases: 10. Looked up from germline, CDR1 is SGHVS and CDR2 is FQNEAQ. The CDR3 spells CASSLESDRATDEQYL. CDR3 bases: TGTGCCAGCAGCTTAGAATCGGACAGGGCTACCGACGAGCAGTACTTA.

This clonotype was seen only a few times. The V gene is TRBV7-2, the J gene TRBJ2-7, with 9 bases matching TRBD1. The CDR3 is 15 amino acids. In germline, CDR1 is SGHTA, CDR2 FQGNSA. Trimming at V came to 5 bases and at J to 2 bases, leaving 7 bases not matched to a gene. The CDR3 here is CASSRDRETPYEQYF. CDR3 nucleotide sequence: TGTGCCAGCAGCCGGGACAGGGAAACCCCCTACGAGCAGTACTTC.

The rearrangement joins TRBV7-9 to TRBJ2-5, with TRBD1 identical over 11 bases. The CDR3 has 15 residues. Germline V gene sequence: CDR1 SEHNR, CDR2 FQNEAQ (reference sequence). V dropped 5 bases and J dropped 5; count of bases not matched to a gene: 7. This CDR3 is CASSPDRGLLETQYF. Here the CDR3 DNA reads TGTGCCAGCAGCCCGGACAGGGGGCTCTTGGAGACCCAGTACTTC. Filled out from reference TRBV7-9 and TRBJ2-5, the complete variable domain reads DTGVSQNPRHKITKRGQNVTFRCDPISEHNRLYWYRQTLGQGPEFLTYFQNEAQLEKSRLLSDRFSAERPKGSFSTLEIQRTEQGDSAMYLCASSPDRGLLETQYFGPGTRLLVL.

This clonotype was seen only a few times. The chain is built from TRBV24-1 and TRBJ2-3, with 10 bases lining up with TRBD1. The length of the CDR3 is 15 residues. CDR1 KGHDR and CDR2 SFDVKD come from the germline V gene. After removal of 2 bases from V and 4 bases from J, the junction contained 2 bases not matched to a gene. CDR3 protein: CATSDYGQGADTQYF. CDR3 nucleotide sequence: TGTGCCACCAGTGATTATGGACAGGGGGCAGATACGCAGTATTTT.

This clonotype appeared many times. This chain links TRBV15 with TRBJ2-2; perhaps TRBD2 as D (6 bases). V dropped 8 bases and J dropped 5 bases, with 6 bases sitting between them. The CDR3 spans 11 residues. The V gene's germline CDR1 is LNHNV and CDR2 YYDKDF (reference sequence). CDR3 loop: CATGGTGELFF. CDR3 nucleotide sequence: TGTGCCACCGGGGGGACCGGGGAGCTGTTTTTT.

This clonotype has a count of ten or more. The V and J genes are TRBV20-1 and TRBJ2-5, with 9 nucleotides matching TRBD1. The CDR3 is made up of 14 amino acids. V shed 6 bases and J 4 bases; nucleotides not matched to a gene: 9. CDR1 is DFQATT and CDR2 is SNEGSKA in the germline V gene (reference sequence). The CDR3 loop is CSANRPGQGETQYF. CDR3 DNA: TGCAGTGCCAACCGCCCGGGACAGGGAGAGACCCAGTACTTC.

Here the CDR3 DNA reads TGTGCCATCAGCCCCTTGGGCCCCAATCAGCCCCAGCATTTT. This encodes CAISPLGPNQPQHF. The rearrangement joins TRBV10-3 to TRBJ1-5, with no clear D. The CDR3 loop spans 14 amino acids. Looked up from germline, CDR1 is ENHRY and CDR2 is SYGVKD. Trimming removed 6 bases at V and 3 bases at J, with 12 bases between.

This clonotype was counted only a few times. The chain carries TRBV18 and TRBJ2-4; tentative D call: TRBD1 (7 bases). The CDR3 is made up of 16 amino acids. V lost 3 bases and J 8 bases, leaving 20 bases between the germline ends. Germline-derived CDR1 and CDR2 are KGHSH and LQKENI. CDR3: CASSPIHRQGGDIQYF. The CDR3 region has the DNA TGTGCCAGCTCACCCATTCACCGACAGGGCGGGGACATTCAGTACTTC.

This clonotype was counted between two and nine times. The genes are TRBV20-1 and TRBJ2-7, with D possibly being TRBD2 (6 bases). Germline-derived CDR1 and CDR2 are DFQATT and SNEGSKA (reference sequence). V was clipped by 6 bases and J by 4 bases, with 13 bases between them. CDR3 length: 12 residues. The CDR3 DNA reads TGCAGTGCGCTGCGGGGCTTGTACGAGCAGTACTTC. Translation: CSALRGLYEQYF.

Only a few counts were recorded for this clonotype. The chain joins TRBV19 to TRBJ1-2; weak D call: TRBD1 (6 bases). Germline V lookup: CDR1 LNHDA, CDR2 SQIVND (reference sequence). Trimming took off 3 bases at V and 0 bases at J, with 17 bases between the two ends. The CDR3 is made up of 17 amino acids. The CDR3 coding sequence is TGTGCCAGTAGTATCAAAGCCGGGACAAGCCCTAACTATGGCTACACCTTC. Protein product: CASSIKAGTSPNYGYTF. The entire variable domain, with the rest obtained from reference TRBV19 and TRBJ1-2, is as follows: DGGITQSPKYLFRKEGQNVTLSCEQNLNHDAMYWYRQDPGQGLRLIYYSQIVNDFQKGDIAEGYSVSREKKESFPLTVTSAQKNPTAFYLCASSIKAGTSPNYGYTFGSGTRLTVV.

As DNA, the CDR3 is TGCAGCGTTAAGGGGACAGGATTATTCTACGAGCAGTACTTC. Translated: CSVKGTGLFYEQYF. This chain joins TRBV29-1 and TRBJ2-7; 8 bases fit TRBD1. V dropped 5 bases and J dropped 3; count of bases not matched to a gene: 9. The V gene's germline CDR1 is SQVTM and CDR2 ANQGSEA. This CDR3 has 14 residues.

This clonotype was detected only once. V is TRBV7-9 and J is TRBJ1-6, with a weak D call TRBD1 (6 bases). Deletions cut 5 bases from V and 10 bases from J, with 18 bases between. CDR1 and CDR2 (germline): SEHNR, FQNEAQ (reference sequence). There are 15 residues in the CDR3. The CDR3 DNA follows: TGTGCCAGCAGCCCCATTGGGGGGGCAGAATCACCCCTCCACTTT. Amino acids: CASSPIGGAESPLHF.